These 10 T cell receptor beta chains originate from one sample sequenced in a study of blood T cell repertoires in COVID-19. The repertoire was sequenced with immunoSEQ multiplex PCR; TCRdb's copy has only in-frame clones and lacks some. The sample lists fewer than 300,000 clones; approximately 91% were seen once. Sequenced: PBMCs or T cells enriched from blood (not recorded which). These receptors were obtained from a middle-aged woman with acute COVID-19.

The chain's CDR3 is CASSYLLYGYTF. The CDR3 DNA follows: TGTGCCAGCAGCTACCTGCTATATGGCTACACCTTC. This chain connects TRBV5-5 to TRBJ1-2; D remains unclear. From germline, CDR1 is SGHKS and CDR2 YYEKEE (reference sequence). V was shortened by 3 bases and J by 5 bases, with 8 bases between the two germline ends. The CDR3 covers 12 residues.

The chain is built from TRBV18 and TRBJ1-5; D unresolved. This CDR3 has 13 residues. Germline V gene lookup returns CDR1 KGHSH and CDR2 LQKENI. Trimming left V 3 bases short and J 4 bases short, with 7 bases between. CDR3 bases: TGTGCCAGCTCACCGAGCCGAAATCAGCCCCAGCATTTT. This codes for CASSPSRNQPQHF.

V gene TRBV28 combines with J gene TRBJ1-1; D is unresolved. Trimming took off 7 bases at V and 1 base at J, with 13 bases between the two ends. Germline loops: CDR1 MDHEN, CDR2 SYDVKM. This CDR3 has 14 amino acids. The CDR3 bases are TGTGCCAGCACCGGAGAAAGAAGGAACACTGAAGCTTTCTTT. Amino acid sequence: CASTGERRNTEAFF.

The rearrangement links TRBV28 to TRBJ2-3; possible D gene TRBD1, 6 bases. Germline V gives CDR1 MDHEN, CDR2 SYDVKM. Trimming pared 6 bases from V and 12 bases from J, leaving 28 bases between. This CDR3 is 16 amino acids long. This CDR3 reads CASSLGTWGQDVSQYF. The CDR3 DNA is TGTGCCAGCAGCTTAGGGACCTGGGGACAAGATGTATCTCAGTATTTT.

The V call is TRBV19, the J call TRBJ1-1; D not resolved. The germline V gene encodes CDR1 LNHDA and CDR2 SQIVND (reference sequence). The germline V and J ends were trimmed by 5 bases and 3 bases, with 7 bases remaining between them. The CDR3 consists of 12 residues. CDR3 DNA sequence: TGTGCCAGTAGTCCCGGGTACACTGAAGCTTTCTTT. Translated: CASSPGYTEAFF.

The CDR3 DNA follows: TGTGCCAGCAGCCCCGCGGGGGAATCCTACAATGAGCAGTTCTTC. This sequence encodes CASSPAGESYNEQFF. The chain joins TRBV7-2 to TRBJ2-1; TRBD2 matches 7 bases. The CDR3 sequence is 15 residues long. V trimming: 5 bases; J trimming: 1 base; junction bases outside the gene matches: 5. Germline CDR1 SGHTA, CDR2 FQGNSA.

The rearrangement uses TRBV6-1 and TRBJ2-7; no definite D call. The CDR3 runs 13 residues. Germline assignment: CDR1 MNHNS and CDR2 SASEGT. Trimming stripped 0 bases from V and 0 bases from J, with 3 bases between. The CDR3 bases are TGTGCCAGCAGTGAAGCGAGCTCCTACGAGCAGTACTTC. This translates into CASSEASSYEQYF.

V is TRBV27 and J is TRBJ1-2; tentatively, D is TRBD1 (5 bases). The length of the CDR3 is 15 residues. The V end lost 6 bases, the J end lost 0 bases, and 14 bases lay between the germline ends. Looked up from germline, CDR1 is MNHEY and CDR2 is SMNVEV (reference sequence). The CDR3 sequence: CASRISRDSNYGYTF. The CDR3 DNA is TGTGCCAGCAGGATCAGCAGGGATTCTAACTATGGCTACACCTTC.

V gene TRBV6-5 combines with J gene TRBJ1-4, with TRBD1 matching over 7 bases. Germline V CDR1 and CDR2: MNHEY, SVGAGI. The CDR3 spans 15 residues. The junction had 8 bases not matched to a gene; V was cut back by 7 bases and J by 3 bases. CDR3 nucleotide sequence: TGTGCCAGCAAAGAGGGGGCCGGGGCTAATGAAAAACTGTTTTTT. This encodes CASKEGAGANEKLFF.

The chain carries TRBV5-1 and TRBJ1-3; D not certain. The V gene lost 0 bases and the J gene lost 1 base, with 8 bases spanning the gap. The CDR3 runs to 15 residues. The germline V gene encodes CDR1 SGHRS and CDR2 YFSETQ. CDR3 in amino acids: CASSLAAGSGNTIYF. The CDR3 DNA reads TGCGCCAGCAGCTTGGCAGCCGGGTCTGGAAACACCATATATTTT.